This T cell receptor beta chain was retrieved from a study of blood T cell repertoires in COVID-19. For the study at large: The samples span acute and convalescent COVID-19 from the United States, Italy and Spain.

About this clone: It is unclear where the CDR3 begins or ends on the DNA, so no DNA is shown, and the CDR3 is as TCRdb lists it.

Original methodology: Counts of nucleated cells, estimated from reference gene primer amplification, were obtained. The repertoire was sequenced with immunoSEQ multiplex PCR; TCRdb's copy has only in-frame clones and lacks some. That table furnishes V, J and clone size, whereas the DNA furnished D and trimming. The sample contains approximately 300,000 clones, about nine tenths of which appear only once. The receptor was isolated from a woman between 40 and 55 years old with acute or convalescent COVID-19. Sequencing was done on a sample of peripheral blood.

The CDR3 spells CASSKFAGGTSEQYV. The V and J genes are TRBV21-1 and TRBJ2-7; the table calls TRBD1, which could not be checked here. TRBV21-1 is a listed pseudogene. The CDR3 comprises 15 residues, both ends counted.